A single sample gave rise to the 7 T cell receptor beta chains below, sequenced in a study of T cell repertoires in cytomegalovirus infection. TCRdb re-called the reads with MiXCR, one entry per CDR3 protein. This sample has fewer than 200,000 distinct CDR3 sequences, with under 25% found just once. Sequencing was performed on PBMCs. The receptors originated from a human donor in good health (CMV status not recorded). Some clones in this sample may be carry-over from other donors' samples.

This chain links TRBV19 with TRBJ2-2, with D perhaps matching TRBD2 (6 bases). Germline CDR1 and CDR2: LNHDA and SQIVND (reference sequence). V was shortened by 4 bases and J by 4 bases, with 16 bases between the two germline ends. The CDR3 covers 16 residues. CDR3 sequence: CASSKGTGSSTGELFF. CDR3 coding DNA: TGTGCCAGTAGTAAGGGAACCGGGAGTTCCACCGGGGAGCTGTTTTTT.

This clonotype was detected only a few times. The rearrangement uses TRBV12-3 or TRBV12-4 and TRBJ1-2; D is unresolved. V was cut by 6 bases and J by 0 bases, with 11 bases left in between. The CDR3 is 14 residues long. CDR3 nucleotides: TGTGCCAGCAGCCCCGGGGTAGCTAACTATGGCTACACCTTC. Amino acids: CASSPGVANYGYTF.

This clonotype was detected a few times. The chain joins TRBV12-5 to TRBJ1-5; D gene ambiguous. V was trimmed by 4 bases and J by 5 bases, leaving 12 bases between them. The CDR3 is 14 amino acids. Germline CDR1 reads LGHNT; CDR2 reads FRNRAP. This CDR3 reads CASGSNLKYQPQHF. The CDR3 region has the DNA TGTGCTAGTGGTTCCAATCTAAAGTATCAGCCCCAGCATTTT.

The chain employs TRBV20-1 and TRBJ2-3, with D tentatively TRBD1 or TRBD2 (5 bases each). The V gene's germline CDR1 is DFQATT and CDR2 SNEGSKA (reference sequence). The CDR3 has 14 residues. Trimming left V 5 bases short and J 1 base short, with 13 bases between. The CDR3 nucleotides read TGCAGTGCTGGGGGTGATACCCGCACAGATACGCAGTATTTT. It is translated as CSAGGDTRTDTQYF.

This clonotype was counted between two and nine times. The rearrangement uses TRBV5-4 and TRBJ2-3, with D uncertain. Germline V gives CDR1 SGHNT, CDR2 YYREEE (reference sequence). Trimming shortened V by 1 base and J by 2 bases, and 8 bases separated the two germline ends. The CDR3 extends over 14 amino acids. The CDR3 DNA reads TGTGCCAGCAGCTTGAGATCCATCACAGATACGCAGTATTTT. Residues: CASSLRSITDTQYF.

The rearrangement uses TRBV14 and TRBJ2-5; D remains unclear. The CDR3 contains 16 residues. The V gene lost 0 bases and the J gene lost 2 bases, with 13 bases spanning the gap. In germline, CDR1 is SGHDN, CDR2 FVKESK. CDR3 region: CASSQEIRSVQETQYF. The CDR3 DNA reads as TGTGCCAGCAGCCAAGAAATCCGGTCGGTACAAGAGACCCAGTACTTC. Together with reference TRBV14 and TRBJ2-5, the CDR3 gives the full variable domain: EAGVTQFPSHSVIEKGQTVTLRCDPISGHDNLYWYRRVMGKEIKFLLHFVKESKQDESGMPNNRFLAERTGGTYSTLKVQPAELEDSGVYFCASSQEIRSVQETQYFGPGTRLLVL.

The V gene is TRBV4-1, the J gene TRBJ1-6, with 9 nucleotides matching TRBD1. Germline V gives CDR1 MGHRA, CDR2 YSYEKL. The CDR3 contains 15 residues. The V and J ends lost 3 bases and 7 bases, in that order; junction bases with no gene match: 4. The CDR3 loop is CASSHRDRANSPLHF. CDR3 coding DNA: TGCGCCAGCAGCCACCGGGACAGGGCAAATTCACCCCTCCACTTT.